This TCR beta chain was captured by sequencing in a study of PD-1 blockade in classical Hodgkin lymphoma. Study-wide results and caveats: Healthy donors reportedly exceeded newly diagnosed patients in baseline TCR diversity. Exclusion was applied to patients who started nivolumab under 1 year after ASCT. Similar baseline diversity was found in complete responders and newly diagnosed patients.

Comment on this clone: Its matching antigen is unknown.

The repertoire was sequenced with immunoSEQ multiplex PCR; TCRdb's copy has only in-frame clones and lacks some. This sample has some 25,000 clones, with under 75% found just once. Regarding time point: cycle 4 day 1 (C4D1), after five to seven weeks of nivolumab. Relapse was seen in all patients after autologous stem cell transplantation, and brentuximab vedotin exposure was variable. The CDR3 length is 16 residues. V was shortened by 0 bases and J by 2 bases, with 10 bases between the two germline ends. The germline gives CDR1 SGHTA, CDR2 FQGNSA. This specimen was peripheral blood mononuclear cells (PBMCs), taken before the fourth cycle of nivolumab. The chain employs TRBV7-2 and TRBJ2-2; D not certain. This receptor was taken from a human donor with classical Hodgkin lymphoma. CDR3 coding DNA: TGTGCCAGCAGCTTAGCCAGGTCCGCAAACACCGGGGAGCTGTTTTTT. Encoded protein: CASSLARSANTGELFF.